This T cell receptor (beta chain) stems from a study of cytomegalovirus exposure and HLA in healthy donors (dated by TCRdb to about 2017). With regard to the full study: In an earlier analysis of 450 to 750 of the donors, 250 to 300 Gb of sequence data and 90 million to 120 million unique TCR beta sequences from about 179 million T cells were reported. Around 320 gigabases of sequencing data and 70 million to 85 million unique TCR sequences were included in an early release covering around 650 HLA-typed donors. Of the roughly 420 genotyped donors, roughly 80% were placed in the genetic ancestry cluster associated with self-reported Caucasian donors. The study aimed to test whether cataloging public T cell receptors could reveal signatures of past pathogen exposure. The T cell repertoires of about 700 subjects were profiled by immunosequencing and related to cytomegalovirus serostatus. In addition to the first cohort of 650 to 800 subjects, a separate validation cohort of under 150 different subjects was used. To predict cytomegalovirus infection status, the study brought together high-throughput TCR immunosequencing, statistical association of individual TCRs with disease status, and machine learning. In a later analysis, previously published TCR beta repertoires from 666 donors were re-analyzed and high-resolution HLA genotyping was added so that TCR occurrence patterns could be studied. Rather than using new phenotypic data, the later analysis identified candidate immune exposures from TCR beta sequences and from how often those sequences occurred across donors. In an earlier analysis of roughly 540 of the donors, high-throughput TCR beta sequencing was used to judge whether each TCR beta V gene segment behaved as functional or pseudogenic. Donor age, sex, ethnicity and CMV serostatus were compiled together with the repertoire data. Genome-wide SNP genotypes for about 60% of the 666 donors were used in a later genetic analysis, which treated that subset as a discovery cohort. Every discovery cohort repertoire had been produced on one sequencing platform. Both class I and class II loci were covered by HLA typing, at four-digit resolution. The number of donors typed differed by locus, with roughly 620-630 for A, B, C, DRB1 and DQB1, approximately 500 for DQA1, nearly 610 for DPA1, and around 450 for DPB1. Several DR-DQ haplotypes were handled as single units for association and clustering because linkage in the cohort was strong. Among roughly 400 genotyped donors of the cohort, an average of 235,054 unique TCR beta nucleotide sequences were sequenced per donor, roughly 20% of them non-productive.

In total, roughly 710 healthy bone marrow donors made up the cohort. All cohort members were sampled while nominally healthy, although unrecorded immune exposures were likely present. The donor was CMV seronegative and belonged to the group of 352 seronegative cohort members. A peripheral blood sample was provided by each donor, and peripheral blood mononuclear cells were used for TCR beta sequencing. The Qiagen DNeasy Blood Extraction Kit was used to extract genomic DNA from the blood cell samples. Findings and caveats that apply to the study as a whole: In a later analysis, 15,000 to 20,000 TCR beta sequences were associated with specific HLA alleles at a false discovery rate of 0.05. Cytomegalovirus status was reported to be diagnosed by the classifier with high specificity and sensitivity in both the original and validation cohorts. When HLA alleles, especially DR and DQ, strongly co-occurred, attributing TCR associations to individual alleles was difficult. Most TCR sequences were seen in very few donors, while some public TCRs were found in many individuals. In an earlier analysis of over 550 of the donors, most TCR beta V segments were observed in productive rearrangements about 90% or about 30% of the time, broadly matching IMGT annotations. According to a later analysis, most CMV-associated TCR beta chains appeared to be HLA-restricted, and the HLA associations seemed to be driven largely by CMV exposure. HLA typing was unavailable for some donors at each locus, so association tests used only the typed subset. CMV serostatus was the only immune exposure information available for the cohort. The study gave a list of under 200 TCR beta chains associated with cytomegalovirus. Because counts were too low, fewer than 20 rarely observed V segments, including chromosome 9 orphons, were excluded from the earlier analysis of under 650 of the donors. The authors suggested that the approach could potentially be extended to other disease states and immunological phenotypes. A later analysis found that TCR association rates varied across HLA loci, with DRB1 alleles showing the most associated TCRs and HLA-C alleles the fewest. Several of the top co-occurrence clusters appeared to be linked to parvovirus B19, influenza, CMV and Epstein-Barr virus, according to a later analysis. A further reported finding was that TCR beta sequences accurately predicted the HLA-A and HLA-B alleles for most subjects in the first cohort. A later analysis found that HLA-associated TCR beta chains were more clonally expanded and had lower generation probabilities than equally common non-associated chains. A later genetic analysis associated a missense DCLRE1C variant with V-gene and J-gene trimming of TCR beta chains, and an independent cohort replicated the association. A cluster of highly shared sequence variants was judged likely to represent a technical artifact of the sequencing pipeline. A few of the identified cytomegalovirus-associated TCR beta chains were confirmed in vitro to be specific for cytomegalovirus antigens. Because the 87-base-pair reads could not distinguish some IMGT-functional V segments, including TRBV6-2 and TRBV6-3, those segments were excluded. Only TCR beta chains were sequenced in this cohort, and the absence of alpha or paired-chain data limited detectable features. The presence/absence analyses assumed that sequencing depth was roughly uniform across donors, and that assumption may not be true. Correlated functional status among segregating V segments might reflect linkage disequilibrium, but an unknown experimental factor could not be ruled out. Compared with the roughly 670-donor mean, donors in an Asian-associated ancestry cluster had fewer N-insertions in productive TCRs, according to a later genetic analysis.

CDR1 and CDR2, looked up from the germline V gene (reference sequence), are MNHNY and SVGAGI. The CDR3 spans 16 residues, from the cysteine through the phenylalanine. CDR3 DNA only is kept here, 48 bases in frame from base 1. The protocol used for the library was the immunoSEQ multiplex PCR assay. A mixture of 60 forward primers for TCR Vbeta segments and 13 reverse primers for TCR Jbeta segments was used in the multiplex PCR. The CDR3 region of rearranged TCR beta genes was amplified from genomic DNA with a multiplex PCR assay. On the Illumina HiSeq System, the amplified TCR beta libraries were sequenced as 87-base-pair reads. The published analysis was carried out like this. A later analysis tallied 75 million to 95 million unique TCR beta chains across the 640 or so repertoires, and about 12 million of those chains were shared by two or more donors. A nearest-neighbor algorithm error-corrected the raw reads and collapsed the reads into unique sequences, merging closely related sequences to remove PCR and sequencing errors. Alignment of CDR3 sequences to IMGT reference sequences was used to assign V, D and J gene segments. For a sequence to be retained, at least a six-nucleotide match to both a V gene segment and a J gene segment was required. Rearrangements were classified as productive when the CDR3 lacked stop codons and remained in frame with V and J, and all other rearrangements were classified as non-productive. Following IMGT convention, CDR3 was defined as the stretch from the second conserved V-encoded cysteine up to the conserved J-encoded phenylalanine. The earlier analysis of about 590 of the donors excluded sequences that lacked an unambiguous match to a single V gene segment. In an earlier analysis of a few hundred of the donors, a V segment was called functional when productive rearrangements were above 56.7%, and segregating when the standard deviation between donors exceeded 5%. A statistical classification framework was built to diagnose cytomegalovirus status from the catalog of TCR beta chain sequences. A later analysis assigned V and J genes by comparing TCR nucleotide sequences with IMGT/GENE-DB human TR gene sequences. The TCRdist pipeline was used in a later analysis to assign CDR3 sequences and most-parsimonious VDJ recombination scenarios. In a later analysis, each TCR beta chain was defined by its CDR3 amino acid sequence together with its V-gene family, and reads without a unique V-gene family were excluded. As a way to deal with suspected cross-contamination and a sequencing artifact, a later analysis dropped nearly 600 nucleotide sequences that were highly shared and had low generation probability. For each public chain, a later analysis derived a clonal expansion index from normalized ranks of inferred template counts within each repertoire. A later analysis computed generation probabilities with a VDJ recombination model fitted to out-of-frame rearrangements, and checked the results against IGoR. A later analysis scored TCR-TCR, TCR-HLA and TCR-CMV co-occurrence with hypergeometric tests, applying a repertoire-size bias correction to TCR pairs. To estimate false discovery rates, a later analysis permuted the HLA or CMV assignments 20 times. In a later analysis, co-occurring TCRs were grouped using DBSCAN, with TCRdist sequence similarity added in when clustering inside HLA-allele-positive subsets. Repertoires with fewer than 30,000 or more than 120,000 public chains were left out of co-occurrence clustering, as were a few repertoires with anomalous nucleotide sharing. Sourced from immuneACCESS, this table was stored by TCRdb with only in-frame sequences that have V and J called. A share of the clones is absent; for the studies checked, an unresolved V gene accounts for under half, and the remainder has no known explanation. The DNA gave D and trimming, while V, J and clone size come from that table. The sample includes some 120,000 clones, with around 79% observed a single time. Together, the top ten hold roughly 6.1% of the sample.

Regarding this clone: Its antigen is still unknown. Base qualities are not provided; no much larger clone lies one nucleotide away.

Rearrangement joined TRBV6-6 to TRBJ2-5; a weak D assignment points to TRBD1 (6 bases agree). Matching the DNA end better, TRBJ2-7 makes the J call doubtful. The sample taken for sequencing was PBMCs. This clonotype was sampled from a woman between 40 and 55 years old in good health and CMV-seronegative. The DNA sequence reads TGTGCCAGCAGACTCGACGGACAGACCTTCTCCTACGAGCAGTACTTC. Its protein product is CASRLDGQTFSYEQYF.